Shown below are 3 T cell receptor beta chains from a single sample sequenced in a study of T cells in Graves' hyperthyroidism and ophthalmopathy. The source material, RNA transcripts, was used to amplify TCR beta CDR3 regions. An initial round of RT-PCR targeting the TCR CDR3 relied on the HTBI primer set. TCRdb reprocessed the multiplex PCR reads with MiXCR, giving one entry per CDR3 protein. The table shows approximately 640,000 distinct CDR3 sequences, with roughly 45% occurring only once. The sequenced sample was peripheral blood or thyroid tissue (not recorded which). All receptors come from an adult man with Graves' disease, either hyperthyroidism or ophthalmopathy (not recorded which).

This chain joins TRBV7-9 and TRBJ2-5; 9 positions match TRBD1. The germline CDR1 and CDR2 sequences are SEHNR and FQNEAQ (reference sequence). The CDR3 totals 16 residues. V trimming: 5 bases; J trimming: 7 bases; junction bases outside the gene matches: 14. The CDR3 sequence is CASSAPGQGLRGTQYF. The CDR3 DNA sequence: TGTGCCAGCAGCGCTCCCGGACAGGGGCTGAGGGGGACCCAGTACTTC.

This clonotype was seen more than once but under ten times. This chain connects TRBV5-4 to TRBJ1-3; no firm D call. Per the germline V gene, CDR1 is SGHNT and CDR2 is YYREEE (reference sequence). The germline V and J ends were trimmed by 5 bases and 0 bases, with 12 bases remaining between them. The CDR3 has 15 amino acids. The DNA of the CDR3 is TGTGCCAGCAGTGAATCAGGCAGCTCTGGAAACACCATATATTTT. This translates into CASSESGSSGNTIYF.

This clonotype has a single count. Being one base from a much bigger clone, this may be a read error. CDR3 DNA sequence: TGTGCCAGCAGCAGAGGGACAGACGACTACACCTTC. Residues: CASSRGTDDYTF. V is TRBV7-9 and J is TRBJ1-2, with 7 bases lining up with TRBD1. Germline assignment: CDR1 SEHNR and CDR2 FQNEAQ (reference sequence). With 5 bases clipped from V and 10 bases from J, the junction kept 7 bases outside the gene matches. The CDR3 is 12 residues long.